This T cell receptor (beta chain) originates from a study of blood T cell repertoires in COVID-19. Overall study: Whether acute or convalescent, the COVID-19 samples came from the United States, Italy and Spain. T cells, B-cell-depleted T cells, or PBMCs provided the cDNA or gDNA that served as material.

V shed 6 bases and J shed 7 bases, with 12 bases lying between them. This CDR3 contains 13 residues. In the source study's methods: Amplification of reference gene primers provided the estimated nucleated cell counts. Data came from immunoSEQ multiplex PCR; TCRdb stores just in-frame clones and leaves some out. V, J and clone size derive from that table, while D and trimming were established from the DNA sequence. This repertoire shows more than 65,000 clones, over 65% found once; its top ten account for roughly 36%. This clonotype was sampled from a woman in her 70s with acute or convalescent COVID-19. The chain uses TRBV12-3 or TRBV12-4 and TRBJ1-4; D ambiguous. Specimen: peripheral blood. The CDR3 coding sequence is TGTGCCAGCAGCGCTGATGAGCCTGAAAAACTGTTTTTT. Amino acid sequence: CASSADEPEKLFF.